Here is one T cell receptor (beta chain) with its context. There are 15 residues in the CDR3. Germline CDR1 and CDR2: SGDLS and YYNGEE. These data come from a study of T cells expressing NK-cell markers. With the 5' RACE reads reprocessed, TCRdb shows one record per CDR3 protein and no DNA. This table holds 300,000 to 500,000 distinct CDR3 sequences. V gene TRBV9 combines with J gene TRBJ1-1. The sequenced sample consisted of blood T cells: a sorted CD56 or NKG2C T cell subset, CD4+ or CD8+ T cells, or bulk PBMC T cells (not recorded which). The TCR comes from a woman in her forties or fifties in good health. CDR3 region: CASSETLDHNTEAFF.